A single sample gave rise to the 15 T cell receptor beta chains below, sequenced in a study of T-cell memory formation after mild COVID-19. MiXCR was run by TCRdb on the 5' RACE reads, yielding one entry per CDR3 protein. In the table there are roughly 560,000 distinct CDR3 sequences, 20% of which are singletons. Sequencing was carried out using PBMCs or a T cell subset sorted from them (not recorded which). The receptors were sampled from an adult woman who had mild COVID-19 (a few samples of this study predate the infection). Cell type and time point are not known.

The V gene is TRBV5-1, the J gene TRBJ2-3; D uncertain. The CDR3 sequence is 13 residues long. Trimming stripped 4 bases from V and 6 bases from J, with 12 bases between. Germline lookup yields CDR1 SGHRS and CDR2 YFSETQ. CDR3 sequence (DNA): TGCGCCAGCAGCACGCGGACCACCGATACGCAGTATTTT. It specifies CASSTRTTDTQYF.

This clonotype was observed a handful of times. This chain uses TRBV20-1 with TRBJ2-1; D not certain. The germline V gene encodes CDR1 DFQATT and CDR2 SNEGSKA (reference sequence). This CDR3 contains 10 residues. The V gene lost 3 bases and the J gene lost 8 bases, with 5 bases spanning the gap. The CDR3 sequence is CSASSYEQFF. The CDR3 DNA follows: TGCAGTGCTAGTAGCTATGAGCAGTTCTTC.

V and J are TRBV29-1 and TRBJ2-3; 8 bases line up with TRBD2. The CDR3 is made up of 13 amino acids. V dropped 6 bases and J dropped 0; count of bases not matched to a gene: 2. Germline CDR1 is SQVTM and CDR2 is ANQGSEA. The CDR3, as DNA: TGCAGCGTAGCGGGGGCTAGCACAGATACGCAGTATTTT. Its translation is CSVAGASTDTQYF.

This rearrangement joins TRBV6-5 to TRBJ1-2; 8 nucleotides line up with TRBD1. With V trimmed by 7 bases and J by 5 bases, 15 bases remained unmatched. The germline gives CDR1 MNHEY, CDR2 SVGAGI. CDR3 size: 16 residues. CDR3 amino acids: CASTELGAGGEYGYTF. The CDR3 coding sequence is TGTGCCAGCACCGAACTCGGGGCAGGGGGCGAATATGGCTACACCTTC.

This clonotype was recorded a few times. The chain employs TRBV6-5 and TRBJ2-2; D is possibly TRBD2 (6 bases). The CDR3 has 12 amino acids. Per the germline V gene, CDR1 is MNHEY and CDR2 is SVGAGI. Trimming took off 11 bases at V and 5 bases at J, with 12 bases between the two ends. The CDR3 reads CAAGSETGELFF. CDR3 nucleotide sequence: TGTGCCGCGGGGTCGGAAACCGGGGAGCTGTTTTTT.

This clonotype was counted only a few times. The rearrangement links TRBV7-9 to TRBJ2-4; either TRBD1 or TRBD2 may supply D (5 bases each). CDR1 and CDR2 (germline): SEHNR, FQNEAQ (reference sequence). The CDR3 sequence is 17 residues long. V lost 5 bases to trimming and J lost 1 base, with 18 bases between them. CDR3 DNA: TGTGCCAGCAGCCCACCCGGGACGGCGAGGGCCAAAAACATTCAGTACTTC. It translates to CASSPPGTARAKNIQYF.

CDR3: CASSQDRQNTEAFF. The CDR3 bases are TGTGCCAGCTCACAGGACAGACAGAACACTGAAGCTTTCTTT. V and J are TRBV18 and TRBJ1-1; TRBD1 might be the D (6 bases). This CDR3 is built from 14 residues. V dropped 4 bases and J dropped 1 base, with 10 bases sitting between them. Germline V gene data show CDR1 as KGHSH and CDR2 as LQKENI.

With respect to this clonotype: A clone one base away is much larger, so this may be a read error. The chain employs TRBV20-1 and TRBJ2-1; TRBD2 aligns across 9 bases. The germline CDR1 and CDR2 sequences are DFQATT and SNEGSKA (reference sequence). This CDR3 region has 14 residues. V lost 2 bases to trimming and J lost 1 base; unmatched junction nucleotides: 0. This CDR3 reads CSARLAGSYNEQFF. DNA of the CDR3: TGCAGTGCTAGACTAGCGGGGTCCTACAATGAGCAGTTCTTC.

The J gene is TRBJ2-5, the V gene TRBV6-1; TRBD1 matches 8 bases. The CDR3 is 14 amino acids. V was clipped by 2 bases and J by 4 bases; unmatched bases: 3. Germline values: CDR1 MNHNS, CDR2 SASEGT. DNA for the CDR3: TGTGCCAGCAGTGAAACACAGGGGGGAGAGACCCAGTACTTC. Translation gives CASSETQGGETQYF.

The V and J genes are TRBV7-9 and TRBJ2-7; tentatively, D is TRBD1 (6 bases). The CDR3 has 15 amino acids. CDR1 is SEHNR and CDR2 is FQNEAQ in the germline V gene (reference sequence). V lost 1 base, J lost 2 bases, and 12 bases lay in between. The CDR3 DNA reads TGTGCCAGCAGCTTAGATTACGGACAGCCCTACGAGCAGTACTTC. Amino acid sequence: CASSLDYGQPYEQYF.

The V gene is TRBV20-1, the J gene TRBJ2-3; D is unclear. This CDR3 region has 13 residues. Trimming left V 7 bases short and J 1 base short, with 12 bases between. Germline loops: CDR1 DFQATT, CDR2 SNEGSKA (reference sequence). The CDR3 region is CSVPGPGTDTQYF. The CDR3 bases are TGCAGTGTCCCCGGGCCCGGCACAGATACGCAGTATTTT.

This chain joins TRBV20-1 and TRBJ2-1; D possibly corresponds to TRBD2 (5 bases). The CDR3 contains 14 residues. Germline V gene lookup returns CDR1 DFQATT and CDR2 SNEGSKA (reference sequence). V lost 6 bases, J lost 3 bases, and 15 bases lay in between. Here the CDR3 reads CSADDYRGYNEQFF. The CDR3 DNA sequence: TGCAGTGCCGATGACTATCGCGGCTACAATGAGCAGTTCTTC.

This clonotype showed up just a few times. The V call is TRBV6-5, the J call TRBJ1-6; D remains unclear. With 0 bases removed from V and 7 bases from J, the gap between germline ends came to 10 bases. The germline V gene encodes CDR1 MNHEY and CDR2 SVGAGI. This CDR3 contains 15 residues. This chain's CDR3 is CASSYSRQTNSPLHF. The CDR3 DNA sequence: TGTGCCAGCAGTTACTCGAGGCAGACGAATTCACCCCTCCACTTT.

Only a few counts were recorded for this clonotype. This chain joins TRBV29-1 and TRBJ2-5, with D perhaps TRBD1 (7 bases). There are 14 residues in the CDR3. CDR1 is SQVTM and CDR2 is ANQGSEA in the germline V gene. Deletions cut 3 bases from V and 5 bases from J, with 16 bases between. The CDR3: CSVDSRGEDETQYF. The CDR3 bases are TGCAGCGTTGACTCCAGGGGGGAGGATGAGACCCAGTACTTC.

This clonotype was recorded a few times. This sequence joins TRBV7-2 and TRBJ2-2, with no clear D. The germline V gene encodes CDR1 SGHTA and CDR2 FQGNSA. Trimming cost V 5 bases and J 0 bases, with 13 bases left between them. The CDR3 consists of 16 residues. CDR3: CASSPLFVTNTGELFF. Written as DNA, the CDR3 is TGTGCCAGCAGCCCGCTGTTTGTGACGAACACCGGGGAGCTGTTTTTT.